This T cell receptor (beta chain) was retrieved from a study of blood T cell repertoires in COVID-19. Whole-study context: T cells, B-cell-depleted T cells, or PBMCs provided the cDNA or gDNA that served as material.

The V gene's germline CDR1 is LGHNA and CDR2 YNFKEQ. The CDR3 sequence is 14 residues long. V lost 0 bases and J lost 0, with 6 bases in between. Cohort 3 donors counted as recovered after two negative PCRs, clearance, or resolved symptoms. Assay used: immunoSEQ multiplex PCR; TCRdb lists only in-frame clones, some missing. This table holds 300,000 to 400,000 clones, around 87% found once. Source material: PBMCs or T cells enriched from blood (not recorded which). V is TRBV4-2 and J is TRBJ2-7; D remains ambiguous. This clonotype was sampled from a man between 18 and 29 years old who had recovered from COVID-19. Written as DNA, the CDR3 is TGTGCCAGCAGCCAAGATTTCCTCTCCTACGAGCAGTACTTC. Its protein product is CASSQDFLSYEQYF.